The present TCR beta chain was sequenced within a study of radiotherapy plus CTLA-4 blockade in lung cancer. Study information: Objective responses were recorded in roughly 17% of patients, with disease control recorded in 25% to 35%.

Focal radiation and CTLA-4 blockade (ipilimumab) were tested in chemo-refractory metastatic non-small-cell lung cancer patients. Libraries were prepared by immunoSEQ multiplex PCR; TCRdb keeps only in-frame clonotypes and omits some of them. The profile shows 70,000 to 85,000 clones, 70% to 80% of them singletons. The CDR3 has 15 residues. The trim removed 2 bases at V and 3 bases at J, leaving 2 bases unmatched. Germline-derived CDR1 and CDR2 are SGHRS and YFSETQ. To note about this clone: The antigen is not known.

Notes on the study in general: After radiotherapy and ipilimumab, tumor-derived clones expanded in peripheral blood.

V usage is TRBV5-1 and J usage is TRBJ2-3; 11 bases fit TRBD2. The source was peripheral blood, collected from a patient treated with radiotherapy plus ipilimumab. This TCR was sampled from a human donor with non-small cell lung cancer whose response to radiotherapy plus ipilimumab could not be evaluated. CDR3 residues: CASSFTSGSTDTQYF. The DNA for the CDR3 is TGCGCCAGCAGCTTCACTAGCGGGAGTACAGATACGCAGTATTTT.